The 30 T cell receptor beta chains listed next were all sequenced from one sample in a study of T cells in Graves' hyperthyroidism and ophthalmopathy. It was RNA transcripts that yielded the amplified TCR beta CDR3 regions. The TCR CDR3 first-round RT-PCR relied on the HTBI primer set. Using its own MiXCR run on the multiplex PCR reads, TCRdb lists one record per CDR3 protein. The profile covers some 800,000 distinct CDR3 sequences, with around 38% appearing a single time and more than 7% taken by the ten largest. Sequencing was done on a sample of blood. These receptors were obtained from a man aged 18 to 30 with Graves' hyperthyroidism.

The CDR3, as DNA: TGTGCCAGCAGCCGAGGGGGCTTGGGAAACACCATATATTTT. This codes for CASSRGGLGNTIYF. The genes are TRBV7-9 and TRBJ1-3; 7 nucleotides align to TRBD1. J was trimmed by 4 bases and V by 5 bases; bases with no gene match: 5. This CDR3 comprises 14 residues. Germline loops: CDR1 SEHNR, CDR2 FQNEAQ (reference sequence).

V and J are TRBV29-1 and TRBJ1-1; 9 bases agree with TRBD1. Trimming at V came to 4 bases and at J to 0 bases, leaving 6 bases not matched to a gene. The CDR3 has 15 residues. Germline assignment: CDR1 SQVTM and CDR2 ANQGSEA. CDR3 nucleotides: TGCAGCGTTGCTACGGGACAGGGCATGAACACTGAAGCTTTCTTT. The encoded protein is CSVATGQGMNTEAFF.

This clonotype occurred a few times. The genes are TRBV29-1 and TRBJ2-5; D is perhaps TRBD2 (6 bases). This CDR3 comprises 15 residues. Germline CDR1 SQVTM, CDR2 ANQGSEA. V was trimmed by 5 bases and J by 3 bases, leaving 19 bases between them. The CDR3 loop reads CSVKVSLAPKETQYF. CDR3 nucleotide sequence: TGCAGCGTTAAAGTGTCCCTAGCGCCGAAAGAGACCCAGTACTTC.

As DNA, the CDR3 is TGTGCCAGCAGCTTATTGGGCCTGACTTTC. It yields the protein CASSLLGLTF. The V and J genes are TRBV7-3 and TRBJ2-6; no reliable D call. The CDR3 contains 10 residues. In germline, CDR1 is SGHTA, CDR2 FQGTGA. V lost 2 bases to trimming and J lost 15 bases, with 5 bases between them.

J is TRBJ1-5 and V is TRBV4-3; D remains unclear. V lost 0 bases to trimming and J lost 11 bases, with 11 bases between them. The CDR3 covers 13 residues. Per germline, CDR1 LGHNA and CDR2 YSLEER. The CDR3 is CASSQDLREAQHF. CDR3 nucleotide sequence: TGCGCCAGCAGCCAAGATCTCAGAGAGGCCCAGCATTTT.

Written as DNA, the CDR3 is TGTGCCAGCAGCCAAGATTTGGGGTACTCTGGAAACACCATATATTTT. Its translation is CASSQDLGYSGNTIYF. The chain uses TRBV14 and TRBJ1-3; D unclear. The CDR3 consists of 16 residues. The ends were cut back, 0 bases at V and 0 bases at J, with 9 bases in the middle. Germline V gives CDR1 SGHDN, CDR2 FVKESK.

The genes are TRBV6-5 and TRBJ1-2, with no clear D. Germline V gives CDR1 MNHEY, CDR2 SVGAGI. Between the trimmed V and J ends, which lost 2 bases and 6 bases, there was a span of 10 bases. The CDR3 has 13 residues. The CDR3 region has the DNA TGTGCCAGCAGTTACGGGGAGGTGGATGGCTACACCTTC. Amino acids: CASSYGEVDGYTF.

Note on this clonotype: A far larger clone lies a single base away; this is likely a read error. The chain combines TRBV7-9 with TRBJ1-6; 10 bases are a match to TRBD1. Germline V gene data show CDR1 as SEHNR and CDR2 as FQNEAQ (reference sequence). The CDR3 runs to 14 residues. The CDR3 bases are TGTGCCAGCAGCCGGGACAGGGGAAATTCACCCCTCCGCTTT. Amino acid sequence: CASSRDRGNSPLRF.

A few counts support this clonotype. This rearrangement joins TRBV20-1 to TRBJ2-6; weak D call: TRBD1 (5 bases). The ends were cut back, 0 bases at V and 0 bases at J, with 9 bases in the middle. The CDR3 consists of 16 residues. The germline CDR1 and CDR2 sequences are DFQATT and SNEGSKA (reference sequence). CDR3 sequence: CSARESRGSGANVLTF. Written as DNA, the CDR3 is TGCAGTGCTAGAGAAAGTAGGGGCTCTGGGGCCAACGTCCTGACTTTC.

The chain carries TRBV5-1 and TRBJ2-5, with 8 bases that match TRBD1. This CDR3 has 16 residues. CDR1 and CDR2 (germline): SGHRS, YFSETQ. With V trimmed by 4 bases and J by 0 bases, 8 bases remained unmatched. CDR3 sequence (DNA): TGCGCCAGCAGCCCCGACAGGGGACCCTACCAAGAGACCCAGTACTTC. Residues: CASSPDRGPYQETQYF.

The chain carries TRBV10-3 and TRBJ1-2, with 8 bases that match TRBD1. Losses at the gene ends were 6 bases for V and 7 bases for J; bases not matched to a gene: 7. The CDR3 is 13 residues long. Germline CDR1 ENHRY, CDR2 SYGVKD. The DNA of the CDR3 is TGTGCCATCAGGCGACCCGACAGGGGTGGCTACACCTTC. It codes for CAIRRPDRGGYTF.

Notes on this clonotype: Possible read error: a much larger clone is one base away. This chain joins TRBV2 and TRBJ1-4; D remains ambiguous. Germline V gene lookup returns CDR1 SNHLY and CDR2 FYNNEI. Trimming pared 6 bases from V and 9 bases from J, leaving 14 bases between. This CDR3 is 13 amino acids long. The CDR3 nucleotides read TGTGCCAGCAGGGACGGACGGAATAAAAAACTGTTTTTT. Amino acids: CASRDGRNKKLFF.

This clonotype was counted between two and nine times. This sequence joins TRBV7-9 and TRBJ2-2; D perhaps matches TRBD1 (5 bases). The CDR3 loop spans 16 amino acids. Germline V gene data show CDR1 as SEHNR and CDR2 as FQNEAQ (reference sequence). The germline V and J ends were trimmed by 7 bases and 2 bases, with 17 bases remaining between them. The CDR3 DNA is TGTGCCAGCATCTACACGGACATCCGCAACACCGGGGAGCTGTTTTTT. This translates into CASIYTDIRNTGELFF.

On this clonotype: A single base separates this from a much larger clone, so it may be a read error. The chain joins TRBV10-3 to TRBJ1-1, with D possibly TRBD1 on 6 matching bases. The length of the CDR3 is 13 residues. Trimming took off 3 bases at V and 8 bases at J, with 13 bases between the two ends. CDR1 ENHRY and CDR2 SYGVKD come from the germline V gene. DNA of the CDR3: TGTGCCATCAGTGAAGAGGGTGGGGGCGAAGCTTTCTTT. Its protein product is CAISEEGGGEAFF.

This clonotype was seen repeatedly, ten times or more. The CDR3 coding sequence is TGTGCCAGCAGTCGCAATGGGGATCAGCCCCAGCATTTT. Its protein product is CASSRNGDQPQHF. The chain uses TRBV7-9 and TRBJ1-5; D remains ambiguous. The V end was cut by 6 bases, the J end by 5 bases, with 11 bases between. Germline CDR1 is SEHNR and CDR2 is FQNEAQ (reference sequence). CDR3 length: 13 residues.

V and J are TRBV12-3 or TRBV12-4 and TRBJ1-4; D gene ambiguous. The V end lost 3 bases, the J end lost 4 bases, and 12 bases lay between the germline ends. The CDR3 sequence is 15 residues long. This CDR3 is CASSFNGRYNEKLFF. The CDR3 region has the DNA TGTGCCAGCAGTTTTAATGGTCGTTATAATGAAAAACTGTTTTTT.

This rearrangement joins TRBV7-6 to TRBJ2-2, with no clear D. The CDR3 has 13 amino acids. V lost 0 bases, J lost 8 bases, and 7 bases lay in between. CDR1 is SGHVS, CDR2 FNYEAQ, per germline. CDR3 in amino acids: CASSLATSGELFF. Written as DNA, the CDR3 is TGTGCCAGCAGCTTAGCGACCTCGGGGGAGCTGTTTTTT.

The V call is TRBV9, the J call TRBJ2-7, with a tentative D call TRBD1 (6 bases). CDR1 is SGDLS, CDR2 YYNGEE, per germline. The CDR3 extends over 15 amino acids. Trimming cost V 3 bases and J 3 bases, with 16 bases left between them. CDR3 sequence: CASSGPGTPVYEQYF. Here the CDR3 DNA reads TGTGCCAGCAGCGGACCCGGGACACCCGTCTACGAGCAGTACTTC.

This clonotype was recorded at least ten times. The V and J genes are TRBV15 and TRBJ2-5; 10 nucleotides line up with TRBD2. The CDR3 totals 17 residues. The junction had 10 bases not matched to a gene; V was cut back by 5 bases and J by 1 base. Germline V gene sequence: CDR1 LNHNV, CDR2 YYDKDF (reference sequence). CDR3 nucleotide sequence: TGTGCCACCAGCGCCCTATCCCAGCGGGAGGGCCAAGAGACCCAGTACTTC. Translation: CATSALSQREGQETQYF.

This clonotype was found many times. J is TRBJ2-5 and V is TRBV29-1; 8 bases are shared with TRBD2. Trimming took 6 bases from V and 3 from J; bases not matched to a gene: 3. Germline-derived CDR1 and CDR2 are SQVTM and ANQGSEA. CDR3 size: 12 residues. The CDR3 spells CSVGTRKETQYF. As DNA, the CDR3 is TGCAGCGTCGGGACTAGAAAAGAGACCCAGTACTTC. The full variable domain, completed using reference TRBV29-1 and TRBJ2-5, is SAVISQKPSRDICQRGTSLTIQCQVDSQVTMMFWYRQQPGQSLTLIATANQGSEATYESGFVIDKFPISRPNLTFSTLTVSNMSPEDSSIYLCSVGTRKETQYFGPGTRLLVL.

This clonotype was picked up a small number of times. CDR3 nucleotides: TGTGCCAGCCGACTTCCGGCGATCAACATGAACACTGAAGCTTTCTTT. This translates into CASRLPAINMNTEAFF. The V gene is TRBV7-9, the J gene TRBJ1-1; D not resolved. CDR1 is SEHNR and CDR2 is FQNEAQ in the germline V gene (reference sequence). There are 16 residues in the CDR3. Deletions cut 8 bases from V and 0 bases from J, with 19 bases between.

This clonotype was seen many times. The chain has TRBV15 and TRBJ1-4; 7 bases are a match to TRBD1. The V gene's germline CDR1 is LNHNV and CDR2 YYDKDF (reference sequence). With 1 base clipped from V and 8 bases from J, the junction kept 4 bases outside the gene matches. CDR3 length: 14 residues. CDR3 bases: TGTGCCACCAGCAGAGCAGGGGGGGCAGAAAAACTGTTTTTT. It translates to CATSRAGGAEKLFF.

This clonotype was seen a handful of times. The chain is built from TRBV10-1 and TRBJ2-2; maybe TRBD2 (5 bases). The CDR3 runs 13 residues. Trimming removed 8 bases from V and 2 bases from J, with 9 bases in between. Germline values: CDR1 WNHNN, CDR2 SYGVQD (reference sequence). The CDR3 loop reads CASQRENTGELFF. The DNA for the CDR3 is TGCGCCAGCCAGAGGGAAAACACCGGGGAGCTGTTTTTT.

The chain joins TRBV20-1 to TRBJ2-5, with 11 bases that match TRBD2. Germline CDR1 and CDR2: DFQATT and SNEGSKA (reference sequence). V lost 0 bases and J lost 5; bases outside the gene matches: 8. The CDR3 spans 16 residues. The CDR3 spells CSARDPLAGGEETQYF. CDR3 DNA sequence: TGCAGTGCTAGAGATCCCCTAGCGGGAGGAGAGGAGACCCAGTACTTC.

J is TRBJ1-1 and V is TRBV20-1; the match to TRBD1 covers 9 bases. From germline, CDR1 is DFQATT and CDR2 SNEGSKA (reference sequence). This CDR3 spans 15 amino acids. J gave up 1 base and V 0 bases, and 3 bases lay outside the gene matches. This CDR3 reads CSARDRDRANTEAFF. As DNA, the CDR3 is TGCAGTGCTAGAGATCGGGACAGGGCGAACACTGAAGCTTTCTTT.

The CDR3 protein is CASSRGDSRRPLHF. The CDR3 DNA sequence: TGTGCCAGCTCTAGGGGGGACAGCCGAAGACCCCTCCACTTT. The J gene is TRBJ1-6, the V gene TRBV7-3; 7 bases match TRBD1. The germline CDR1 and CDR2 sequences are SGHTA and FQGTGA. CDR3 length: 14 amino acids. V dropped 8 bases and J dropped 12; count of bases not matched to a gene: 13.

The V and J genes are TRBV7-2 and TRBJ1-1; D gene ambiguous. Germline assignment: CDR1 SGHTA and CDR2 FQGNSA. The length of the CDR3 is 14 residues. Trimming cost V 1 base and J 3 bases, with 9 bases left between them. The CDR3 DNA follows: TGTGCCAGCAGCTTAGGGGAATTCGACACTGAAGCTTTCTTT. This codes for CASSLGEFDTEAFF. The complete variable domain, with remaining parts taken from reference TRBV7-2 and TRBJ1-1, reads GAGVSQSPSNKVTEKGKDVELRCDPISGHTALYWYRQSLGQGLEFLIYFQGNSAPDKSGLPSDRFSAERTGGSVSTLTIQRTQQEDSAVYLCASSLGEFDTEAFFGQGTRLTVV.

There are a few counts of this clonotype. V and J are TRBV9 and TRBJ1-5; 10 positions match TRBD1. This CDR3 spans 14 amino acids. CDR1 SGDLS and CDR2 YYNGEE come from the germline V gene. V trimming: 3 bases; J trimming: 6 bases; junction bases outside the gene matches: 3. This chain's CDR3 is CASSEGQGLQPQHF. CDR3 nucleotides: TGTGCCAGCAGCGAGGGACAGGGGCTTCAGCCCCAGCATTTT.

The chain is built from TRBV19 and TRBJ1-5; tentatively, D is TRBD1 (5 bases). With 3 bases removed from V and 0 bases from J, the gap between germline ends came to 15 bases. This CDR3 is 17 amino acids long. Germline loops: CDR1 LNHDA, CDR2 SQIVND (reference sequence). Written as DNA, the CDR3 is TGTGCCAGTAGTATCTGGGGGAACCCTAATAGCAATCAGCCCCAGCATTTT. It is translated as CASSIWGNPNSNQPQHF. The whole variable domain, filled in from reference TRBV19 and TRBJ1-5, reads DGGITQSPKYLFRKEGQNVTLSCEQNLNHDAMYWYRQDPGQGLRLIYYSQIVNDFQKGDIAEGYSVSREKKESFPLTVTSAQKNPTAFYLCASSIWGNPNSNQPQHFGDGTRLSIL.

J is TRBJ2-3 and V is TRBV9, with unresolved D. CDR1 and CDR2 (germline): SGDLS, YYNGEE. This CDR3 has 15 amino acids. The V and J ends lost 0 bases and 2 bases respectively, with 10 bases between them. CDR3 coding DNA: TGTGCCAGCAGCGTAGCCGGACGTAACACAGATACGCAGTATTTT. Translated: CASSVAGRNTDTQYF.